This TCR beta chain is drawn from a study of T cell responses to AZD1222 COVID-19 vaccine. The data were produced by immunoSEQ multiplex PCR, yet TCRdb's version contains in-frame clones alone and is incomplete. The repertoire holds approximately 90,000 clones, with roughly 91% as singletons. Germline CDR1 and CDR2: SQVTM and ANQGSEA. The CDR3 length is 12 residues. Losses at the gene ends were 7 bases for V and 7 bases for J; bases not matched to a gene: 7. Comments on this clone: The antigen remains unidentified.

Notes on the study in general: Possibly, clonal diversity was underestimated; donors were largely white British and included more females.

Here the sequenced sample was peripheral blood, taken on day 0 of AZD1222 vaccination. The TCR originated in an adult in good health. The chain uses TRBV29-1 and TRBJ1-2, with 9 bases aligning to TRBD1. The CDR3: CSASGTGTGYTF. The CDR3 DNA reads TGCAGCGCCTCCGGGACAGGGACTGGCTACACCTTC.